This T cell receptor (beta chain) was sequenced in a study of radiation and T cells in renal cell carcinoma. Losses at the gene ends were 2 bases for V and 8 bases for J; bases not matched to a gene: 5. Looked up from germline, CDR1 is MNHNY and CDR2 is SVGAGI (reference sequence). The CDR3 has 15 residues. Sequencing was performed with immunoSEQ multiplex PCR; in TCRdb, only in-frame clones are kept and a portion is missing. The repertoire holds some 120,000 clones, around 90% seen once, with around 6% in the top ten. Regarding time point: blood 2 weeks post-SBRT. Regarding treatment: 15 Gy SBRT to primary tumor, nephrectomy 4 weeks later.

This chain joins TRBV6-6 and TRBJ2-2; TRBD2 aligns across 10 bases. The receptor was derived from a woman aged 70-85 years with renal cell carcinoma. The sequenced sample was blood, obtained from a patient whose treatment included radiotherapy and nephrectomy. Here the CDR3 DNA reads TGTGCCAGCAGTTACAGCGGGGGGGCCTCTGGGGAGCTGTTTTTT. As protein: CASSYSGGASGELFF.